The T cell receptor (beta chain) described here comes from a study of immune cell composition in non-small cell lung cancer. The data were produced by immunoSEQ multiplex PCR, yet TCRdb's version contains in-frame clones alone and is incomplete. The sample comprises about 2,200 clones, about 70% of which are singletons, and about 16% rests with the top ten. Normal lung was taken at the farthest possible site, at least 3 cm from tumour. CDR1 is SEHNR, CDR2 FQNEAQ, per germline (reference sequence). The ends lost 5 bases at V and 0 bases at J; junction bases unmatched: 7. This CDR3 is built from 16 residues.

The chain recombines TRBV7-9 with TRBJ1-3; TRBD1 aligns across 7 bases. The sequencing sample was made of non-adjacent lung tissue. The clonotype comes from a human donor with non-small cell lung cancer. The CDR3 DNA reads TGTGCCAGCAGCCCCTGGGACAGCTACTCTGGAAACACCATATATTTT. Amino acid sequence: CASSPWDSYSGNTIYF. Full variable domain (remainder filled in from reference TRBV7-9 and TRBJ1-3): DTGVSQNPRHKITKRGQNVTFRCDPISEHNRLYWYRQTLGQGPEFLTYFQNEAQLEKSRLLSDRFSAERPKGSFSTLEIQRTEQGDSAMYLCASSPWDSYSGNTIYFGEGSWLTVV.